What follows describes a single T cell receptor (beta chain). Its specific antigen is unknown. No base quality values were provided; no much bigger clone lies one nucleotide off. Peripheral blood CD8+ and CD4+ T cells from healthy donors, Susac syndrome patients and multiple sclerosis patients were profiled using high-throughput TCR beta sequencing. The multiple sclerosis controls were treatment-naive patients whose relapsing-remitting disease, either stable or active, fulfilled the revised McDonald criteria. Bulk CD8+ and CD4+ T cells were purified by magnetic negative isolation, while CD8+ TEMRA cells were enriched using FACS. Blood was drawn into EDTA tubes, processed within 24 hours, and PBMCs were isolated by density gradient centrifugation. PBMCs destined for TCR sequencing were cryopreserved in liquid nitrogen and later thawed in a 37 °C water bath. The sorted or isolated CD4+, CD8+ and CD8+ TEMRA cells had a purity of 90% or higher.

The data were taken from a study of CD8 T cells in Susac syndrome (dated by TCRdb to between 2018 and 2021). Notes on the research overall: Repertoire sequencing was used to test whether CD8+ T cell activation and differentiation in Susac syndrome was antigen driven. Results the study describes overall, beyond this receptor: The number of individuals in the TCR sequencing and HLA analysis was recognized as being relatively small.

RNA was extracted with the RNeasy kit and roughly 0.5 to 1 ug was reverse transcribed using random hexamers. The immunoSEQ multiplex PCR assay, covering 54 Vbeta and 13 Jbeta segments, was used to amplify TCR beta CDR3 regions. Bias from PCR amplification was corrected by using a synthetic template baseline for primer optimization and for computational correction. The authors' analysis ran thus. Reads were annotated to V, D and J genes according to IMGT and were analyzed with immunoSEQ Analyzer, with only productive sequences retained. Clonality was computed as one minus Shannon entropy normalized by log2 of the number of productive unique sequences. For each patient and control, public and private clones were evaluated among the 100 most prevalent clones. Clones were defined as Susac-specific when absent from the healthy and MS cohorts, from 1052 published viral clones and from other ImmuneACCESS disease sequences. The raw public data were reprocessed by TCRdb itself: fastp quality trimming at Q25, MiXCR clonotype calling, in-frame beta chains only. Duplicate CDR3 protein sequences are folded into a single record with the most common DNA and genes. These V and J calls are TCRdb output, not the study's own analysis. This sample has 300,000 or so distinct CDR3 sequences in its table, and roughly nine tenths of those were observed once. The ten largest clones add up to about 0.063% of the sample.

The CDR3 contains 14 residues, cysteine and phenylalanine counted. CDR3 DNA is the only sequence kept; it has 42 bases, read in frame from the first base. Cut back by 7 bases and 4 bases, the V and J ends lie 16 bases apart. The germline V gene yields SNHLY for CDR1 and FYNNEI for CDR2. Sequencing input: CD4+ T cells from PBMCs. Recombination linked TRBV2 to TRBJ1-2; the D segment cannot be called with confidence. This TCR derives from a human donor with multiple sclerosis. The CDR3 here reads CASKKEGNTYGYTF. The DNA is TGTGCCAGCAAGAAGGAAGGGAACACCTATGGCTACACCTTC.